The 21 T cell receptor beta chains presented below share a single source sample, sequenced in a study of control samples from healthy donors and cancer patients. Measured with immunoSEQ multiplex PCR; TCRdb has only the in-frame clones, and not every one. This sample has under 150,000 clones; roughly 91% occur once, and the top ten carry roughly 1.7%. The material sequenced was PBMCs. All receptors derive from a man between 50 and 59 years old with head and neck cancer.

This chain links TRBV5-1 with TRBJ2-7; 9 bases agree with TRBD1. This CDR3 has 16 residues. Germline V gene sequence: CDR1 SGHRS, CDR2 YFSETQ. The junction had 6 bases not matched to a gene; V was cut back by 1 base and J by 1 base. The CDR3: CASSLPGDRESYEQYF. The CDR3 bases are TGCGCCAGCAGCTTGCCGGGGGACAGGGAGTCCTACGAGCAGTACTTC.

This chain uses TRBV5-1 with TRBJ2-7; 8 bases are shared with TRBD1. The CDR3 length is 14 residues. Germline loops: CDR1 SGHRS, CDR2 YFSETQ. The trim removed 0 bases at V and 5 bases at J, leaving 4 bases unmatched. The DNA of the CDR3 is TGCGCCAGCAGCTTGGGCCCGACAGGGGACGAGCAGTACTTC. Protein sequence: CASSLGPTGDEQYF.

The V and J genes are TRBV6-5 and TRBJ1-1, with D possibly TRBD1 on 6 matching bases. Trimming took off 4 bases at V and 1 base at J, with 13 bases between the two ends. Germline CDR1 is MNHEY and CDR2 is SVGAGI. The CDR3 is 15 residues long. CDR3 DNA: TGTGCCAGCAGTTCCGTTAGGGGGGGGAACACTGAAGCTTTCTTT. Protein sequence: CASSSVRGGNTEAFF.

This chain links TRBV9 with TRBJ2-2, with TRBD2 as a possible D gene (6 bases). CDR3 length: 14 amino acids. V was pared by 2 bases and J by 5 bases, with 10 bases between. Looked up from germline, CDR1 is SGDLS and CDR2 is YYNGEE. CDR3 nucleotide sequence: TGTGCCAGCAGCGTTGCGGGGCGGACCGGGGAGCTGTTTTTT. It translates to CASSVAGRTGELFF.

The V call is TRBV6-1, the J call TRBJ1-2; the match to TRBD1 covers 7 bases. The CDR3 is 17 amino acids. The trim removed 1 base at V and 8 bases at J, leaving 16 bases unmatched. Germline values: CDR1 MNHNS, CDR2 SASEGT. CDR3: CASSEGNRDSGRRGYTF. The CDR3 nucleotides read TGTGCCAGCAGTGAAGGGAACCGGGACAGTGGGCGGCGGGGCTACACCTTC.

This chain links TRBV6-9 with TRBJ1-5, with 7 positions matching TRBD1. Germline V gives CDR1 MNHGY, CDR2 SVAAGI. The ends lost 5 bases at V and 6 bases at J; junction bases unmatched: 7. The CDR3 covers 14 residues. Here the CDR3 reads CASSRDSYGQPQHF. CDR3 in DNA: TGTGCCAGCAGTCGGGACAGCTATGGTCAGCCCCAGCATTTT.

This clone occurred once. The chain carries TRBV4-2 and TRBJ1-1; no reliable D call. The CDR3 covers 15 residues. Germline V lookup: CDR1 LGHNA, CDR2 YNFKEQ. Trimming removed 0 bases from V and 0 bases from J, with 8 bases in between. The CDR3 loop reads CASSQDPEMNTEAFF. CDR3 nucleotide sequence: TGTGCCAGCAGCCAAGATCCGGAGATGAACACTGAAGCTTTCTTT.

The CDR3 loop reads CASSLGGDNYNEQFF. CDR3 nucleotides: TGCGCCAGCAGCTTGGGCGGGGACAACTACAATGAGCAGTTCTTC. The J gene is TRBJ2-1, the V gene TRBV5-1; D is tentatively TRBD1 or TRBD2 (6 bases each). Germline V gene lookup returns CDR1 SGHRS and CDR2 YFSETQ. Between the trimmed V and J ends, which lost 0 bases and 3 bases, there was a span of 10 bases. There are 15 residues in the CDR3.

J is TRBJ1-5 and V is TRBV30; the match to TRBD1 covers 7 bases. V lost 4 bases and J lost 1; bases outside the gene matches: 7. The CDR3 is 15 amino acids. Germline CDR1 reads GTSNPN; CDR2 reads SVGIG (reference sequence). The DNA of the CDR3 is TGTGCCTGGAAGAAGGGGGCGATCAGCAATCAGCCCCAGCATTTT. Residues: CAWKKGAISNQPQHF.

V gene TRBV5-4 combines with J gene TRBJ2-5, with TRBD1 identical over 9 bases. This CDR3 has 14 amino acids. V shed 4 bases and J 5 bases; nucleotides not matched to a gene: 6. CDR1 SGHNT and CDR2 YYREEE come from the germline V gene (reference sequence). The CDR3 region is CASSKDRGEETQYF. The CDR3 region has the DNA TGTGCCAGCAGCAAGGACAGGGGAGAGGAGACCCAGTACTTC.

Comment on this clone: The identical CDR3 is also encoded by other nucleotide sequences in the sample. The chain combines TRBV10-1 with TRBJ1-5; TRBD1 might be the D (6 bases). V shed 5 bases and J shed 0 bases, with 32 bases lying between them. The CDR3 totals 22 residues. Germline CDR1 and CDR2: WNHNN and SYGVQD (reference sequence). The CDR3 DNA follows: TGCGCCAGCAGTATAGTAAACATGAGGGGGGGACACATTGATCTTAGCAATCAGCCCCAGCATTTT. Amino acid sequence: CASSIVNMRGGHIDLSNQPQHF.

This chain joins TRBV2 and TRBJ1-1; 9 bases match TRBD1. The CDR3 has 13 amino acids. V lost 6 bases to trimming and J lost 4 bases; unmatched junction nucleotides: 3. Germline-derived CDR1 and CDR2 are SNHLY and FYNNEI. The CDR3 DNA follows: TGTGCCAGCAGAGAACAGGGGGCCACTGAAGCTTTCTTT. It translates to CASREQGATEAFF.

The V gene is TRBV5-1, the J gene TRBJ1-2; possibly TRBD1 for D (6 bases). Germline V gene lookup returns CDR1 SGHRS and CDR2 YFSETQ. This CDR3 region has 14 residues. V was trimmed by 0 bases and J by 6 bases, leaving 12 bases between them. Here the CDR3 DNA reads TGCGCCAGCAGCTTGGGAAATAACAGGGATGGCTACACCTTC. Translated, it gives CASSLGNNRDGYTF.

CDR3 sequence: CASSSDWSYGYTF. The CDR3 DNA reads as TGTGCCAGCAGTTCCGACTGGAGCTATGGCTACACCTTC. The chain combines TRBV28 with TRBJ1-2; D remains ambiguous. Germline CDR1 is MDHEN and CDR2 is SYDVKM. The CDR3 loop spans 13 amino acids. Trimming took 4 bases from V and 4 from J, leaving 10 bases between them.

The V gene is TRBV7-2, the J gene TRBJ1-1, with D possibly being TRBD1 (5 bases). The CDR3 length is 15 residues. Trimming took off 5 bases at V and 4 bases at J, with 17 bases between the two ends. The germline V gene encodes CDR1 SGHTA and CDR2 FQGNSA. CDR3 in amino acids: CASSPLEGSITEAFF. The CDR3 coding sequence is TGTGCCAGCAGCCCGTTGGAGGGGAGCATCACTGAAGCTTTCTTT. Filled out from reference TRBV7-2 and TRBJ1-1, the complete variable domain reads GAGVSQSPSNKVTEKGKDVELRCDPISGHTALYWYRQSLGQGLEFLIYFQGNSAPDKSGLPSDRFSAERTGGSVSTLTIQRTQQEDSAVYLCASSPLEGSITEAFFGQGTRLTVV.

The table lists this clone with a count of one. The chain uses TRBV28 and TRBJ2-7; D remains ambiguous. Germline CDR1 reads MDHEN; CDR2 reads SYDVKM. This CDR3 comprises 14 residues. The ends were cut back, 3 bases at V and 7 bases at J, with 16 bases in the middle. CDR3 sequence (DNA): TGTGCCAGCAGTTTGATCTCGGAGTACTGGGAGCAGTACTTC. Amino acids: CASSLISEYWEQYF. Drawing the rest from reference TRBV28 and TRBJ2-7, the complete variable domain is DVKVTQSSRYLVKRTGEKVFLECVQDMDHENMFWYRQDPGLGLRLIYFSYDVKMKEKGDIPEGYSVSREKKERFSLILESASTNQTSMYLCASSLISEYWEQYFGPGTRLTVT.

V and J are TRBV5-1 and TRBJ1-2, with TRBD1 as a possible D gene (5 bases). This CDR3 is 15 amino acids long. Trimming pared 4 bases from V and 0 bases from J, leaving 13 bases between. Looked up from germline, CDR1 is SGHRS and CDR2 is YFSETQ. The CDR3 DNA is TGCGCCAGCAGCCGGGGGGATCCAACTAACTATGGCTACACCTTC. The encoded protein is CASSRGDPTNYGYTF.

This rearrangement joins TRBV5-1 to TRBJ1-5, with TRBD1 matching 7 bases. The CDR3 is made up of 14 amino acids. V shed 0 bases, J shed 4 bases, and the junction held 1 base outside the gene matches. Germline V lookup: CDR1 SGHRS, CDR2 YFSETQ. CDR3 protein: CASSLGTGNQPQHF. The CDR3 coding sequence is TGCGCCAGCAGCTTGGGGACAGGTAATCAGCCCCAGCATTTT.

The chain links TRBV4-1 to TRBJ2-3, with TRBD1 matching 8 bases. This CDR3 contains 17 residues. Trimming removed 4 bases from V and 2 bases from J; junction bases left unmatched: 11. CDR1 and CDR2 from the germline V gene are MGHRA and YSYEKL. The DNA of the CDR3 is TGCGCCAGCAGCCCCCAGGGGGCAAGTCTCACCACAGATACGCAGTATTTT. Translation: CASSPQGASLTTDTQYF.

The V and J genes are TRBV5-1 and TRBJ2-7, with TRBD2 matching over 9 bases. The V gene end was trimmed by 5 bases and the J gene end by 1 base; junction bases not matched to a gene: 7. CDR1 and CDR2 (germline): SGHRS, YFSETQ. CDR3 length: 15 residues. The CDR3 sequence: CASSPSLAGSYEQYF. As DNA, the CDR3 is TGCGCCAGCAGTCCGTCCCTAGCGGGGTCCTACGAGCAGTACTTC.

The V and J genes are TRBV7-3 and TRBJ2-3; D is ambiguous. The CDR3 length is 15 residues. V was cut by 5 bases and J by 2 bases, with 14 bases left in between. Germline CDR1 and CDR2: SGHTA and FQGTGA. The CDR3 DNA sequence: TGTGCCAGCAGCCTGGACCCTTCTTTCACAGATACGCAGTATTTT. It codes for CASSLDPSFTDTQYF.